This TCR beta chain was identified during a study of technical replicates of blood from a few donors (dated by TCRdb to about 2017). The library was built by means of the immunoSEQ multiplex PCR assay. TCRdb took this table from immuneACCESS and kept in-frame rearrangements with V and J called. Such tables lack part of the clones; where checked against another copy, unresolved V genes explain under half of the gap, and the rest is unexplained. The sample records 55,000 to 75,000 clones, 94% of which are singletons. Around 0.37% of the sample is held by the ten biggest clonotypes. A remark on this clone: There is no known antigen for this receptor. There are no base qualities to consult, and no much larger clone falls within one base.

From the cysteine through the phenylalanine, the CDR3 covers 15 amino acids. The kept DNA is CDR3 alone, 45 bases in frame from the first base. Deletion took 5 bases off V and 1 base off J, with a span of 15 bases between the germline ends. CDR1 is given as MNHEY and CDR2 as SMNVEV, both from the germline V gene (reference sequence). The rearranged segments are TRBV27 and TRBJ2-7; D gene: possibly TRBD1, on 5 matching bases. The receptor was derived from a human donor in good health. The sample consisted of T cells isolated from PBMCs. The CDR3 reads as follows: CASSVSRAGSYEQYF. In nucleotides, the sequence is TGTGCCAGCAGTGTCAGTCGGGCAGGGTCCTACGAGCAGTACTTC.